The entry below gives a single T cell receptor (beta chain) sequence along with its context. Which antigen it targets is not known. No much larger clone exists at a distance of one base, and base qualities are not known. The record originates from a study of blood T cells in healthy people across ages (dated by TCRdb to between 2015 and 2016). For context, the study as a whole: Template switching captured roughly one uniquely barcoded TCR beta cDNA molecule per two T cells in model experiments. Using deep sequencing normalized with unique cDNA molecular identifiers, the study measured how TCR beta repertoire diversity changes with age. Donors were grouped into four age groups: young (average 16 years), middle-aged (39), aged (about 60) and long-lived (approximately 75). To avoid experimental bias, donors of different ages were spread randomly across the sequencing lanes. The study analyzed two additional independent replicas of 1 million unique cDNA reads from the same blood draw for two donors, one aged 18 to 30 and one aged 80 or older. The investigation overall reported the following: Observed TCR beta diversity per million T cells fell roughly linearly with age, and a significant reduction was already apparent by age approximately 41. Estimates of total diversity from one million sequenced T cells were regarded as lower bounds and underestimates. There was a strong correlation between observed TCR beta diversity and the percentage of naive T cells measured by flow cytometry. Donor CMV infection status was unknown, potentially confounding age-related changes in expanded clonotypes. Compared with the aged group, the long-lived group had more naive CD4+ T cells, fewer expanded clones and increased TCR diversity, a pattern suggesting age selection. Since profiling was done on bulk unsorted PBMCs, naive and antigen-experienced compartments could not be conclusively compared.

Library construction relied on 5' RACE. TCRdb names Illumina HiSeq 2500 as the instrument used. The second PCR ran for about 6 to 12 cycles and used a J-beta primer mix along with a sample-barcoded 5' primer. A template-switch 5' adaptor carrying 12 random nucleotides introduced a unique molecular identifier onto each TCR beta cDNA molecule. Each sample yielded at least 3 million CDR3-containing paired-end reads. First-strand cDNA was synthesized from all RNA with the Mint cDNA synthesis kit, primed by a TRBC-specific oligonucleotide. After uracil-DNA glycosylase treatment, a first 18-cycle PCR used universal primers M1SS and BC2_uni_R on all cDNA. Per the source publication's procedure: For normalization, 1 million high-quality reads, each with a distinct molecular identifier, were randomly selected from each sample. Instead of being binned into consensus sequences, reads that shared molecular identifiers were thrown out. CDR3 identification, clonotype clustering and error correction used MiTCR with a Q25 quality threshold and the strictest error-elimination algorithm. Lower-bound total TCR beta diversity was estimated with a nonparametric unseen species model using Euler transformation. The public sequencing data were trimmed at Q25 with fastp and processed into clonotypes with MiXCR by TCRdb, which kept only in-frame beta chains. Rows with one shared CDR3 protein collapse into an entry with the most common genes and DNA. What appears here as the V and J calls and clone size reflects TCRdb's work, not the paper's. A total of about 1,500,000 distinct CDR3 sequences appear in this sample, approximately 38% of them only once. Clones ranked in the top ten supply roughly 7.9% of the sample.

The 39 donors, aged about 6 to 95 years, were systemically healthy Caucasian individuals from Russia. Around 10 milliliters of peripheral blood were collected from each donor into EDTA-treated Vacutainer tubes. Ficoll-Paque density-gradient centrifugation was used to isolate PBMCs, with at least 6.5 million per sample. Trizol reagent was used to extract total RNA from the PBMCs, yielding at least 5.5 micrograms per sample. The percentages of naive CD45RAhigh/CD27high T cells were determined by flow cytometry on a PBMC aliquot from every donor. The CDR3, cysteine through phenylalanine, is 12 amino acids long. Only CDR3 DNA is held: 36 bases, read in frame from base 1. Relative to germline, V is 7 bases shorter and J is 4 bases shorter, with 10 bases between their ends.

This receptor was obtained from a woman aged 18-35 years in good health. The source material was blood. The sequence joins TRBV12-3 or TRBV12-4 to TRBJ2-5, with the D segment possibly TRBD1 or TRBD2, each aligning over 5 bases. The nucleotide sequence reads TGTGCCAGCACGGGAAGGGGAGAGACCCAGTACTTC. Translated, it gives CASTGRGETQYF.